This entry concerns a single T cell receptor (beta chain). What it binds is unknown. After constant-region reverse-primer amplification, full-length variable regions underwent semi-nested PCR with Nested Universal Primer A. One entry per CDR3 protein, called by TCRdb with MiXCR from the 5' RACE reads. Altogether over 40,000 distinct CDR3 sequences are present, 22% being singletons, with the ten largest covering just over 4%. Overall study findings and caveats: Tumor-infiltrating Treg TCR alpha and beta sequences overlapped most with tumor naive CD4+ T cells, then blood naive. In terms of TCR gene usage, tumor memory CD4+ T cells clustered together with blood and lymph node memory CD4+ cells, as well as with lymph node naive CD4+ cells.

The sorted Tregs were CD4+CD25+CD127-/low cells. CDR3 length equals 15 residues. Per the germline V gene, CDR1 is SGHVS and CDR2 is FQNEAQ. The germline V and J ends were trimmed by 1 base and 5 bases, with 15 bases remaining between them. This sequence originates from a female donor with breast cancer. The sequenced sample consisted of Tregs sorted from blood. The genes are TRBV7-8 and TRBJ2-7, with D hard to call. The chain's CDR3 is CASSLVLTGWNEQYF. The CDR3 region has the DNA TGTGCCAGCAGCTTAGTTTTGACGGGTTGGAACGAGCAGTACTTC. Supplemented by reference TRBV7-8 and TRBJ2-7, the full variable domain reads GAGVSQSPRYKVAKRGQDVALRCDPISGHVSLFWYQQALGQGPEFLTYFQNEAQLDKSGLPSDRFFAERPEGSVSTLKIQRTQQEDSAVYLCASSLVLTGWNEQYFGPGTRLTVT.